This T cell receptor beta chain was identified in a study of shared clonotypes between healthy human individuals (dated by TCRdb to the early 2020s). With respect to the entire study: The cohort comprised a couple of women and a few men aged 18 to 49 years. Each donor's leukapheresis produced roughly between about 0.8 and 8.9 billion PBMCs. Libraries were prepared and TCR repertoires were sequenced by different laboratories using diverse techniques, in order to increase sequencing depth and limit assay-specific biases. To estimate repertoire size and how much clonotype sharing occurs between individuals, the study deeply sequenced the blood TCR repertoires of 5 or 6 healthy adults. For each donor, CD4 naive and CD4 memory were each given three plates, CD8 naive was given two plates, and CD8 memory was given one plate. General conclusions and limits of the study: Compared with non-shared clonotypes, clonotypes shared by all four sorted-subset donors had higher generation probabilities. Incomplete sequencing was indicated by rarefaction of sorted-subset datasets, despite the large sequencing depth. Because the study included only a small number of donors, the genetic and exposure-history diversity represented was limited. Sampling was restricted to blood, and TCR repertoires in tissue are likely to differ from TCR repertoires in blood. Larger estimated clonotype richness was generally found for naive subsets than for memory subsets. Across a few donors, roughly 5% of naive CD4, roughly 3.8% of naive CD8, 2% to 2.5% of memory CD4, and approximately 0.4% of memory CD8 clonotypes were shared. Based on pairwise subsampling, the degree of clonotype sharing among donors was expected to be affected by sequencing depth.

Donors were healthy HIV-negative adults with no recently reported acute infections or vaccinations. Every donor was a Caucasian adult living in Nashville, Tennessee, USA. CD4+ T cells were enriched by magnetic negative selection, after which naive cells were positively selected on CD45RA and the negative fraction was taken as the memory subset. After blood collection by leukapheresis, PBMCs were isolated using Ficoll-Histopaque density gradient centrifugation and then cryopreserved in the vapor phase of liquid nitrogen. Analytical flow cytometry was used to check the purity and quantity of every magnetically sorted T cell population. Genomic DNA was isolated from every sorted fraction and measured by UV absorbance on a Nanodrop 2000c. About this clone: Its antigen has not been determined. No much larger clone exists at a distance of one base, and base qualities are not known.

Using the deep immunoSEQ assay, multiplex PCR amplified TCR CDR3 regions from genomic DNA. Extracted genomic DNA from each cell subset was spread evenly across all wells of several immunoSEQ 96-well plates, with each plate serving as a replicate. Each replicate PCR for sorted subsets received roughly 0.2 ug genomic DNA, equal to about 30,000 T cell genomes. The purified libraries were quantified using a Qubit 3.0 fluorometer, sized with a Bioanalyzer 2100, and then quantified again using the KAPA Library Quantification kit. Each immunoSEQ 96-well plate was sequenced on its own single-read 150-cycle Illumina NextSeq 550 flow cell. On the authors' methods: Because the immunoSEQ output included only junctional sequences and no quality scores, the filtering could not be the same as the filtering used for full-length reads. Sequences were annotated with PyIR, a Python wrapper for IgBLAST v1.9, and V/J genes and CDR3 were assigned using IMGT germline references. Reads were removed for weak V/J assignments (E-value above 1e-6), missing CDR3, stop codons, out-of-frame junctions, or ambiguous translated residues. A V3J clonotype was defined by an identical inferred V gene, J gene, and CDR3 amino acid sequence. Percentage overlap between repertoires was calculated by dividing the number of shared unique clonotypes by the size of the smaller repertoire. Repertoire richness was assessed with RTK rarefaction, the Chao1 estimator, and Recon v2.1 estimates of unobserved clonotypes. Generation probabilities for all TCRbeta clonotypes obtained by the gDNA method from four donors were computed using OLGA. Here the immuneACCESS table is served through TCRdb, limited to in-frame sequences with V and J called. Missing clones are a known gap in these copies; in checked studies unresolved V genes cover under half, and the rest lacks a known reason. V and J calls and clone size follow that table, whereas D and trimming were derived from the DNA. This sample gives about 2.3 million clones in total; around 93% of them show up just once. The ten largest clones capture 0.37% of the sample.

The sequenced sample was naive CD4+ T cells from PBMCs. Sample cell subset or site, as interpreted from the label and publication: CD45RA+ positively selected. This clonotype was obtained from a man aged 18 to 29 in good health. Some clones in this sample may be carry-over from other donors' samples.

The CDR3 sequence is CASSPLTGERETQYF. At the DNA level, the sequence is TGTGCCAGCTCACCACTTACAGGGGAAAGAGAGACCCAGTACTTC. This receptor chain uses TRBV18 and TRBJ2-5, and 7 junction bases match TRBD1. The CDR3 measures 15 amino acids from cysteine to phenylalanine. The CDR3 DNA has 45 bases and is translated from base 1. The junction shows trimming of 1 base on V and 4 bases on J, and the gene matches do not reach 6 bases of it. CDR1 and CDR2 are read off the germline V gene as KGHSH and LQKENI.